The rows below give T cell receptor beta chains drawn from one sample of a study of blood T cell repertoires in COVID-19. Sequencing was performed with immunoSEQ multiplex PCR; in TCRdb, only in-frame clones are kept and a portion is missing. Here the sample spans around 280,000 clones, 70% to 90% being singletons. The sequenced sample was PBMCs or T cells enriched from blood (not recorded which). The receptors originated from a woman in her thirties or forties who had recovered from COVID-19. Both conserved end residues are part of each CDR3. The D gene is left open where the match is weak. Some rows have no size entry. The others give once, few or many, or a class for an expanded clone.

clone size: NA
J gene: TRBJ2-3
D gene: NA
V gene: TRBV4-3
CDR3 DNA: TGCGCCAGCAGCCAAGAACTGCGGGCAGATACGCAGTATTTT
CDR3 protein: CASSQELRADTQYF

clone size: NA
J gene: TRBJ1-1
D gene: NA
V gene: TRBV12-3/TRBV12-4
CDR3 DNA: TGTGCCAGCAGCCCGAGGGGGGGGACTGAAGCTTTCTTT
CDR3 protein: CASSPRGGTEAFF

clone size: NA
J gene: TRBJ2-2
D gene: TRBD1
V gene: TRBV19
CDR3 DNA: TGTGCCAGCGGACAGGCCACTTCGTCCAGGAAAACCGGGGAGCTGTTTTTT
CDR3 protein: CASGQATSSRKTGELFF

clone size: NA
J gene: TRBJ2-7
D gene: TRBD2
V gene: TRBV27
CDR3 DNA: TGTGCCAGCAGTTTTCGGGGGGGCCAAGCGGGAGGCTCCTACGAGCAGTACTTC
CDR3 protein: CASSFRGGQAGGSYEQYF

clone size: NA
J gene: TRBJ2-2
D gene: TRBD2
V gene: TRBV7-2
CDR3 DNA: TGTGCCAGCAGCTTAGTGGCTAGCGGGAGAGGTACCGGGGAGCTGTTTTTT
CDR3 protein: CASSLVASGRGTGELFF

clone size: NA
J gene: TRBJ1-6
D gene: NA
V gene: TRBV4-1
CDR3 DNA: TGCGCCAGCAGCCAAGAGACCGGGTCACCCCTCCACTTT
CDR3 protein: CASSQETGSPLHF

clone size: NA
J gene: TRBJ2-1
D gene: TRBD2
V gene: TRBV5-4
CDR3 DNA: TGTGCCAGCAGCCGACACGGGACTAGCGGGAGAGGTGGTGAGCAGTTCTTC
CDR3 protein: CASSRHGTSGRGGEQFF

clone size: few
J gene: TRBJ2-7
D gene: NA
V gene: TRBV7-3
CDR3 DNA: TGTGCCAGCAGCTACTCGAGGCAGGGCCTAAGATTC
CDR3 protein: CASSYSRQGLRF

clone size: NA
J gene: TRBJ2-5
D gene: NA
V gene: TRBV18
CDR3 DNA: TGTGCCAGCACTGATACTGCCCCAGAGACCCAGTACTTC
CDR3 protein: CASTDTAPETQYF

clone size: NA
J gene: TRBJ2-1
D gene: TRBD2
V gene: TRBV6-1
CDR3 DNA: TGTGCCAGCAGTGAAGGCAAGACTAGCGGGAACTACAATGAGCAGTTCTTC
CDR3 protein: CASSEGKTSGNYNEQFF

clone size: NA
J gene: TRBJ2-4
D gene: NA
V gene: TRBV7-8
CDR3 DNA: TGTGCCAGCAGCTGGGGCCAGGGGAGCCAAAACATTCAGTACTTC
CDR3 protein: CASSWGQGSQNIQYF

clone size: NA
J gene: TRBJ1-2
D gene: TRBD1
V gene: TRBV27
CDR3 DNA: TGTGCCAGCAGTCCACGGACAGGTTACCTCTATGGCTACACCTTC
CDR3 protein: CASSPRTGYLYGYTF

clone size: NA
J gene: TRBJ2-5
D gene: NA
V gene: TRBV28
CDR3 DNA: TGTGCCAGCAGTGTAAGCTCACGCGAGACCCAGTACTTC
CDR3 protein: CASSVSSRETQYF

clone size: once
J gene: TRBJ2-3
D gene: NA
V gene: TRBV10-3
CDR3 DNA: TGTGCCATCAGTGAGAGACAGTCTACGCAGTATTTT
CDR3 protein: CAISERQSTQYF

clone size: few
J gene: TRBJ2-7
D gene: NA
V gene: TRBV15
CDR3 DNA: TGTGCCACCAGCAGAGAGGGCCCTAGCGAGCTCTCCTACGAGCAGTACTTC
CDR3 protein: CATSREGPSELSYEQYF

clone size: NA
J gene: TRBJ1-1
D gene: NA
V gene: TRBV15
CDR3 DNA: TGTGCCACCAGCAGCGAGCAGAACACTGAAGCTTTCTTT
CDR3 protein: CATSSEQNTEAFF

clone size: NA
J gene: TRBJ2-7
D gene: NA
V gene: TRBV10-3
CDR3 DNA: TGTGCCATCAGTAAGGGACTCTTCTACGAGCAGTACTTC
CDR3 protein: CAISKGLFYEQYF

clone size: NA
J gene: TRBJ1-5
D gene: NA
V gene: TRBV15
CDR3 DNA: TGTGCCACCAGCAGAGATAACAGGGAGAAGCCCCAGCATTTT
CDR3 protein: CATSRDNREKPQHF

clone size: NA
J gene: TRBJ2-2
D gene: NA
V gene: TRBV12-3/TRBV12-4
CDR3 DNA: TGTGCCAGCAACCTCATCAGCACCGGGGAGCTGTTTTTT
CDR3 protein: CASNLISTGELFF

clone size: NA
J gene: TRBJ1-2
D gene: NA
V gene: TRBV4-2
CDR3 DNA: TGTGCCAGCAGCCAATTTTCGGGAGATTATGGCTACACCTTC
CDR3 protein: CASSQFSGDYGYTF

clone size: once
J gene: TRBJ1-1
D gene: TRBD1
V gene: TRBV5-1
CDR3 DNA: TGCGCCAGCAGCCAGGGGACAGAAGGCACTGAAGCTTTCTTT
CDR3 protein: CASSQGTEGTEAFF

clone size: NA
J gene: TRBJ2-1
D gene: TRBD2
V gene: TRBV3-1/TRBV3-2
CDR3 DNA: TGTGCCAGCAGCCACCACGGGAGGGCCAACAATGAGCAGTTCTTC
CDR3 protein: CASSHHGRANNEQFF

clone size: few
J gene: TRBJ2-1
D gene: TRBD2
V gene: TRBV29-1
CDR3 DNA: TGCAGCGTTGATCCTAGCGGGAGGAGGCAGTTCTTC
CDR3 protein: CSVDPSGRRQFF

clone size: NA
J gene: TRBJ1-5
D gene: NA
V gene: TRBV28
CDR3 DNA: TGTGCCAGCAGTCCCGCCCCAGGGCAGCCCCAGCATTTT
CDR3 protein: CASSPAPGQPQHF